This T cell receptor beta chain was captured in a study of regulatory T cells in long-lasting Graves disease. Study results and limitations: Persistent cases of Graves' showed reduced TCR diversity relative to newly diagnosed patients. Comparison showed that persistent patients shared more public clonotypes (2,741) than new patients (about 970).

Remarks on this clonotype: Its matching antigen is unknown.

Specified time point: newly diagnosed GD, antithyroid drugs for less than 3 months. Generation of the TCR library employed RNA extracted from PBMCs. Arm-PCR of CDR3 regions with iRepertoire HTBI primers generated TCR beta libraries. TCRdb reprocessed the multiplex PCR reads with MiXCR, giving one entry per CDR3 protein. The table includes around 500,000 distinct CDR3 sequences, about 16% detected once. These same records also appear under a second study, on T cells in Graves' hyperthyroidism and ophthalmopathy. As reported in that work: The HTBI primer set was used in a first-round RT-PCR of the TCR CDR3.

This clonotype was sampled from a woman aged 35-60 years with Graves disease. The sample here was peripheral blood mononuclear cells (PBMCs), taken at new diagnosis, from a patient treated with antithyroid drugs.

The CDR3 sequence: CASSQPGQGRTGELFF. CDR3 sequence (DNA): TGTGCCAGCAGCCAACCGGGACAGGGGAGGACCGGGGAGCTGTTTTTT. The chain recombines TRBV3-1 with TRBJ2-2; TRBD1 agrees at 10 bases. Trimming took 2 bases from V and 5 from J; bases not matched to a gene: 5. Germline V gene sequence: CDR1 LGHDT, CDR2 YNNKEL (reference sequence). This CDR3 is 16 amino acids long. Filled out from reference TRBV3-1 and TRBJ2-2, the complete variable domain reads DTAVSQTPKYLVTQMGNDKSIKCEQNLGHDTMYWYKQDSKKFLKIMFSYNNKELIINETVPNRFSPKSPDKAHLNLHINSLELGDSAVYFCASSQPGQGRTGELFFGEGSRLTVL.